A single sample is the source of the 25 T cell receptor beta chains below, sequenced in a study of blood T cell repertoires in COVID-19. Assay used: immunoSEQ multiplex PCR; TCRdb lists only in-frame clones, some missing. The table includes around 80,000 clones, 75% to 85% detected once. The sample was peripheral blood. The origin of the receptors is a woman of 80 years or more with acute or convalescent COVID-19.

This chain uses TRBV6-2 or TRBV6-3 with TRBJ2-7, with TRBD1 identical over 9 bases. After removal of 2 bases from V and 3 bases from J, the junction contained 5 bases not matched to a gene. The CDR3 consists of 15 residues. CDR1 MNHEY and CDR2 SVGEGT come from the germline V gene. The CDR3 DNA reads TGTGCCAGCAGTTACGACAGGGGGGTTCACTACGAGCAGTACTTC. Its translation is CASSYDRGVHYEQYF.

This chain uses TRBV7-3 with TRBJ2-2, with a weak D call TRBD2 (5 bases). Trimming shortened V by 5 bases and J by 1 base, and 14 bases separated the two germline ends. The CDR3 consists of 16 residues. Germline values: CDR1 SGHTA, CDR2 FQGTGA. Here the CDR3 DNA reads TGTGCCAGCAGCGTCGTGGGCGGGCTGAACACCGGGGAGCTGTTTTTT. Residues: CASSVVGGLNTGELFF. The variable domain in full, with the rest retrieved from reference TRBV7-3 and TRBJ2-2, is GAGVSQTPSNKVTEKGKYVELRCDPISGHTALYWYRQSLGQGPEFLIYFQGTGAADDSGLPNDRFFAVRPEGSVSTLKIQRTERGDSAVYLCASSVVGGLNTGELFFGEGSRLTVL.

A few counts support this clone. This rearrangement joins TRBV18 to TRBJ1-1; perhaps TRBD1 as D (6 bases). Deletions cut 6 bases from V and 7 bases from J, with 21 bases between. The CDR3 contains 15 residues. The germline gives CDR1 KGHSH, CDR2 LQKENI. The CDR3 DNA is TGTGCCAGCTCGACAGGAGATGGGGAACAGGGTGAAGCTTTCTTT. Translated: CASSTGDGEQGEAFF.

The chain joins TRBV12-3 or TRBV12-4 to TRBJ2-1; a weak D match, TRBD1 (6 bases). The CDR3 length is 13 residues. Trimming cost V 7 bases and J 6 bases, with 13 bases left between them. The CDR3 DNA sequence: TGTGCCAGCACCAGCCAACAGGGCAATGAGCAGTTCTTC. Translation: CASTSQQGNEQFF.

The chain carries TRBV4-1 and TRBJ2-1, with TRBD2 matching over 8 bases. Germline loops: CDR1 MGHRA, CDR2 YSYEKL. The CDR3 runs 16 residues. The trim removed 1 base at V and 1 base at J, leaving 3 bases unmatched. As DNA, the CDR3 is TGCGCCAGCAGCCAAGCGACTAGCGCGTCCTACAATGAGCAGTTCTTC. Protein product: CASSQATSASYNEQFF.

In this sample, this clone turned up a few times. The chain is built from TRBV28 and TRBJ2-7; possible D gene TRBD2, 5 bases. CDR3 length equals 13 residues. Per germline, CDR1 MDHEN and CDR2 SYDVKM. The ends were cut back, 2 bases at V and 3 bases at J, with 8 bases in the middle. The CDR3 spells CASSLTDFYEQYF. The DNA for the CDR3 is TGTGCCAGCAGTTTAACGGACTTCTACGAGCAGTACTTC.

The rearrangement links TRBV5-1 to TRBJ2-5; 11 positions agree with TRBD1. The trim removed 3 bases at V and 5 bases at J, leaving 6 bases unmatched. Germline V gives CDR1 SGHRS, CDR2 YFSETQ. The CDR3 totals 15 residues. As DNA, the CDR3 is TGCGCCAGCAGCTCCGGACAGGGGGCTGTGGAGACCCAGTACTTC. This sequence encodes CASSSGQGAVETQYF.

The CDR3 sequence: CASSPLVSQETQYF. The CDR3 DNA reads as TGCGCCAGCAGCCCTCTGGTGAGTCAAGAGACCCAGTACTTC. This chain links TRBV5-1 with TRBJ2-5; D ambiguous. V shed 4 bases and J shed 2 bases, with 12 bases lying between them. Germline V lookup: CDR1 SGHRS, CDR2 YFSETQ. CDR3 length equals 14 residues.

The rearrangement links TRBV7-9 to TRBJ1-1; perhaps TRBD1 as D (5 bases). Looked up from germline, CDR1 is SEHNR and CDR2 is FQNEAQ (reference sequence). This CDR3 contains 16 residues. Deletions cut 5 bases from V and 0 bases from J, with 16 bases between. The CDR3 is CASSRGSGGMNTEAFF. As DNA, the CDR3 is TGTGCCAGCAGCCGAGGGTCGGGGGGAATGAACACTGAAGCTTTCTTT.

This chain uses TRBV7-2 with TRBJ2-6; 10 nucleotides align to TRBD2. CDR3 length: 16 residues. The V segment lost 4 bases and the J segment 2 bases; nucleotides outside the gene matches: 2. Per germline, CDR1 SGHTA and CDR2 FQGNSA. This chain's CDR3 is CASSSGLAAGANVLTF. DNA for the CDR3: TGTGCCAGCAGCTCCGGACTAGCGGCTGGGGCCAACGTCCTGACTTTC.

The rearrangement joins TRBV7-8 to TRBJ2-5; 7 bases are shared with TRBD1. Germline V CDR1 and CDR2: SGHVS, FQNEAQ. The CDR3 totals 16 residues. V was clipped by 0 bases and J by 2 bases; unmatched bases: 6. CDR3 in amino acids: CASSLAEQGWQETQYF. CDR3 sequence (DNA): TGTGCCAGCAGCTTAGCGGAACAGGGGTGGCAAGAGACCCAGTACTTC.

The chain links TRBV19 to TRBJ1-5, with 7 bases lining up with TRBD1. The CDR3 covers 16 residues. V lost 7 bases to trimming and J lost 4 bases; unmatched junction nucleotides: 13. Germline V gives CDR1 LNHDA, CDR2 SQIVND (reference sequence). DNA for the CDR3: TGTGCCAGTAAGGGGGCCGGGACACAGACAAATCAGCCCCAGCATTTT. Translation: CASKGAGTQTNQPQHF.

This chain links TRBV12-3 or TRBV12-4 with TRBJ1-1; 8 nucleotides agree with TRBD1. Trimming removed 5 bases from V and 5 bases from J; junction bases left unmatched: 1. The CDR3 loop spans 12 amino acids. CDR3 loop: CASSTGGTEAFF. The CDR3 coding sequence is TGTGCCAGCAGTACAGGGGGGACTGAAGCTTTCTTT.

The genes are TRBV19 and TRBJ1-1; perhaps TRBD1 as D (5 bases). The CDR3 has 13 residues. Germline V gives CDR1 LNHDA, CDR2 SQIVND (reference sequence). The germline V and J ends were trimmed by 4 bases and 4 bases, with 10 bases remaining between them. CDR3 sequence (DNA): TGTGCCAGTAGTAGCCAGGGAGGCACTGAAGCTTTCTTT. Amino acid sequence: CASSSQGGTEAFF.

V usage is TRBV5-1 and J usage is TRBJ2-2; the D is unclear. Trimming cost V 0 bases and J 1 base, with 4 bases left between them. CDR3 length: 14 residues. Germline assignment: CDR1 SGHRS and CDR2 YFSETQ. The CDR3 region is CASSLGQNTGELFF. CDR3 nucleotide sequence: TGCGCCAGCAGCTTGGGACAGAACACCGGGGAGCTGTTTTTT.

The chain couples TRBV10-3 to TRBJ1-2; TRBD1 might be the D (5 bases). V gave up 4 bases and J gave up 7 bases, with 13 bases separating them. Germline assignment: CDR1 ENHRY and CDR2 SYGVKD. There are 13 residues in the CDR3. CDR3 sequence reads: CAISGTDQGGYTF. CDR3 DNA: TGTGCCATCAGTGGGACGGATCAGGGTGGCTACACCTTC.

The rearrangement links TRBV5-1 to TRBJ2-5, with TRBD1 as a possible D gene (6 bases). CDR1 is SGHRS, CDR2 YFSETQ, per germline. V dropped 5 bases and J dropped 4 bases, with 21 bases sitting between them. The CDR3 loop spans 16 amino acids. The CDR3 DNA follows: TGCGCCAGCAGATATTCGGACAGACTAAGAGGAGAGACCCAGTACTTC. This gives the protein CASRYSDRLRGETQYF.

This chain uses TRBV6-4 with TRBJ2-1; TRBD1 agrees at 8 bases. The V gene's germline CDR1 is MRHNA and CDR2 SNTAGT. This CDR3 is 15 amino acids long. V lost 7 bases to trimming and J lost 5 bases; unmatched junction nucleotides: 10. The CDR3 region is CASNHRGKLDNEQFF. As DNA, the CDR3 is TGTGCCAGCAACCACAGGGGGAAGCTGGACAATGAGCAGTTCTTC.

J is TRBJ2-1 and V is TRBV5-1, with D perhaps matching TRBD2 (6 bases). The germline V gene has CDR1 SGHRS and CDR2 YFSETQ. Trimming pared 0 bases from V and 6 bases from J, leaving 16 bases between. The length of the CDR3 is 16 residues. The CDR3 nucleotides read TGCGCCAGCAGCTTGGGCGGGACTGATTTCTTCAATGAGCAGTTCTTC. This sequence encodes CASSLGGTDFFNEQFF.

This clone was picked up one time. The rearrangement uses TRBV5-1 and TRBJ2-7; TRBD2 is a possible D gene (6 bases). This CDR3 has 12 amino acids. CDR1 and CDR2 (germline): SGHRS, YFSETQ. Trimming shortened V by 3 bases and J by 4 bases, and 8 bases separated the two germline ends. The CDR3 region is CASSSRGYEQYF. For the CDR3, the DNA is TGCGCCAGCAGCTCCCGGGGGTACGAGCAGTACTTC.

The chain has TRBV2 and TRBJ1-3, with 7 positions matching TRBD1. There are 16 residues in the CDR3. Looked up from germline, CDR1 is SNHLY and CDR2 is FYNNEI. V trimming: 3 bases; J trimming: 4 bases; junction bases outside the gene matches: 9. CDR3 sequence: CASSDGGDSRGNTIYF. CDR3 in DNA: TGTGCCAGCAGTGACGGGGGGGACAGCCGGGGAAACACCATATATTTT.

The V call is TRBV5-1, the J call TRBJ2-5, with TRBD2 identical over 8 bases. Germline CDR1 is SGHRS and CDR2 is YFSETQ. J lost 5 bases, V lost 2 bases, and 5 bases had no gene match. The CDR3 spans 14 residues. CDR3 nucleotide sequence: TGCGCCAGCAGCTTCAGCGGGAGAGGGGAGACCCAGTACTTC. Protein product: CASSFSGRGETQYF.

The chain joins TRBV24-1 to TRBJ1-4, with TRBD1 as a possible D gene (6 bases). CDR3 length: 16 residues. The V end was cut by 3 bases, the J end by 6 bases, with 16 bases between. The germline CDR1 and CDR2 sequences are KGHDR and SFDVKD. The CDR3: CATSDAREAGDEKLFF. DNA of the CDR3: TGTGCCACCAGTGATGCCCGGGAGGCAGGGGATGAAAAACTGTTTTTT.

The rearrangement links TRBV5-4 to TRBJ2-1; the D gene is possibly TRBD2 (5 bases). Looked up from germline, CDR1 is SGHNT and CDR2 is YYREEE (reference sequence). The CDR3 covers 12 residues. The V gene lost 4 bases and the J gene lost 7 bases, with 9 bases spanning the gap. As DNA, the CDR3 is TGTGCCAGCAGCATCGAGCGGAATGAGCAGTTCTTC. Translation: CASSIERNEQFF.

As DNA, the CDR3 is TGCGCCAGCAGCCAAGAGGCCACAGGGCCAGATACGCAGTATTTT. Translating gives CASSQEATGPDTQYF. The chain uses TRBV4-1 and TRBJ2-3, with D possibly matching TRBD1 (6 bases). Looked up from germline, CDR1 is MGHRA and CDR2 is YSYEKL. The V end lost 0 bases, the J end lost 4 bases, and 11 bases lay between the germline ends. This CDR3 contains 15 residues.